This is a list of T cell receptor beta chains from one sample in a study of cytomegalovirus exposure and HLA in healthy donors. Clones were sequenced by immunoSEQ multiplex PCR, and TCRdb holds only the in-frame ones, with some missing. Counted here are around 150,000 clones, roughly 72% occurring once; the ten biggest clones make up approximately 2.1%. Sequenced input: PBMCs. The receptors come from a man in his forties in good health and CMV-seronegative. CDR3s include the opening cysteine and the closing phenylalanine or tryptophan. The D gene is left open where the match is weak. Clone size is given for some rows only: seen once, a few or many times, or a class if the clone is expanded.

TRBV5-6	TRBJ2-7	TRBD2	NA	TGTGCCAGCACGATGGGGGGGGAGCAGTACTTC	CASTMGGEQYF
TRBV25-1	TRBJ1-4	TRBD1	NA	TGTGCCAGCAGTGAGACAGGGATTAATGAAAAACTGTTTTTT	CASSETGINEKLFF
TRBV9	TRBJ1-1	NA	NA	TGTGCCAGCAGCGTAGCTCAGGGTAGGAACACTGAAGCTTTCTTT	CASSVAQGRNTEAFF
TRBV19	TRBJ2-1	NA	few	TGTGCCAGTAGTATGAGGTCAGGGGGGTACAATGAGCAGTTCTTC	CASSMRSGGYNEQFF
TRBV7-3	TRBJ2-3	TRBD2	NA	TGTGCCAGCAGCTTAACGCGACGGGGGGGCCCAGATACGCAGTATTTT	CASSLTRRGGPDTQYF
TRBV27	TRBJ2-1	NA	NA	TGTGCCAGCAGTCCGAGGGGGGGGCAAAACAATGAGCAGTTCTTC	CASSPRGGQNNEQFF
TRBV7-9	TRBJ2-7	NA	NA	TGTGCCAGCAGCAAAGGGAATAGTGGGGGGAACTACGAGCAGTACTTC	CASSKGNSGGNYEQYF
TRBV2	TRBJ2-1	NA	few	TGTGCCAGCTCGACTGGATACAATGAGCAGTTCTTC	CASSTGYNEQFF
TRBV29-1	TRBJ1-2	TRBD1	NA	TGCAGCGTTCCCTCGGGACAGAAGCTTTCTAACTATGGCTACACCTTC	CSVPSGQKLSNYGYTF
TRBV27	TRBJ2-2	NA	few	TGTGCCAGCAGTATAACTACCTTCGGGGAGCTGTTTTTT	CASSITTFGELFF
TRBV7-6	TRBJ2-7	NA	NA	TGTGCCAGCAGTCAAAGCCCCGGGGACTACGAGCAGTACTTC	CASSQSPGDYEQYF
TRBV28	TRBJ2-1	TRBD2	few	TGTGCCAGCAGCCTCACAACCGGGACTAGTGGGAATGAGCAGTTCTTC	CASSLTTGTSGNEQFF
TRBV5-4	TRBJ2-7	TRBD1	once	TGTGCCAGCAGCTTGCGGACAGGGAGCTCCTACGAGCAGTACTTC	CASSLRTGSSYEQYF
TRBV2	TRBJ2-1	TRBD1	NA	TGTGCCAGCAGTAGGGACAGGGGATACTACAATGAGCAGTTCTTC	CASSRDRGYYNEQFF
TRBV5-4	TRBJ2-7	TRBD2	NA	TGTGCCAGCAGCCAAGGACTAGCGGGATTCGAGGTGGAGCAGTACTTC	CASSQGLAGFEVEQYF
TRBV18	TRBJ2-7	TRBD1	NA	TGTGCCAGCTCACCATCACAGGGGGGCGTCTACGAGCAGTACTTC	CASSPSQGGVYEQYF
TRBV6-5	TRBJ2-1	TRBD2	NA	TGTGCCAGCATTAAGCGGGATGACAATGAGCAGTTCTTC	CASIKRDDNEQFF
TRBV6-5	TRBJ2-7	TRBD1	few	TGTGCCAGCAGTTACAGGGACAGCTATCACTACGAGCAGTACTTC	CASSYRDSYHYEQYF
TRBV5-8	TRBJ1-3	NA	NA	TGTGCCAGCAGCCCCGCTCTTTTACAGTACCTCTCTGGAAACACCATATATTTT	CASSPALLQYLSGNTIYF